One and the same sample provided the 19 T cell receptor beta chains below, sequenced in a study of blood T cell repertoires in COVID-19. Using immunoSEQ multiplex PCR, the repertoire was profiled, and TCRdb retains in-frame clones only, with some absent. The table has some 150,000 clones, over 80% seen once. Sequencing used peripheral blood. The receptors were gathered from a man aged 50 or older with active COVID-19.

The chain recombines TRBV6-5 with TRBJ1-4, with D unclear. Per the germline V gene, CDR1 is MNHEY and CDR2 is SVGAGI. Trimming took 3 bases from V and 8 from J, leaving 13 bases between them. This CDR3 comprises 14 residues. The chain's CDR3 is CASSYGSVGEKLFF. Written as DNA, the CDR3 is TGTGCCAGCAGTTATGGCAGCGTCGGGGAAAAACTGTTTTTT.

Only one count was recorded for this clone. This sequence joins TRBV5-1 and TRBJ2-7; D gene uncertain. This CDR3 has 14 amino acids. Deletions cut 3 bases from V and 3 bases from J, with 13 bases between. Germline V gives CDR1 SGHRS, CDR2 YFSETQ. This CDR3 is CASSWNTRIYEQYF. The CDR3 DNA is TGCGCCAGCAGCTGGAACACGAGGATCTACGAGCAGTACTTC.

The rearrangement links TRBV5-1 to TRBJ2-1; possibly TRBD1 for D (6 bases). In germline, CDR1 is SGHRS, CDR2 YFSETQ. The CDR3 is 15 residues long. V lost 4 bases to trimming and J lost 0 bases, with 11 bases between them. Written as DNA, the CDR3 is TGCGCCAGCAGCCTGGGACAAAGCTCCTACAATGAGCAGTTCTTC. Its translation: CASSLGQSSYNEQFF. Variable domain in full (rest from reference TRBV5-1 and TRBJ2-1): KAGVTQTPRYLIKTRGQQVTLSCSPISGHRSVSWYQQTPGQGLQFLFEYFSETQRNKGNFPGRFSGRQFSNSRSEMNVSTLELGDSALYLCASSLGQSSYNEQFFGPGTRLTVL.

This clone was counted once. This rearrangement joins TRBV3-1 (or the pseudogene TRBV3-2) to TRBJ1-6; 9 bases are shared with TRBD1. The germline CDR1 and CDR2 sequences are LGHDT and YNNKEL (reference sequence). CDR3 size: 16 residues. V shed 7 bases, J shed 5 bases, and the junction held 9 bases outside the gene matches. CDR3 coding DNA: TGTGCCAGCACTTCTTACAGGGGGCGCGATAATTCACCCCTCCACTTT. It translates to CASTSYRGRDNSPLHF.

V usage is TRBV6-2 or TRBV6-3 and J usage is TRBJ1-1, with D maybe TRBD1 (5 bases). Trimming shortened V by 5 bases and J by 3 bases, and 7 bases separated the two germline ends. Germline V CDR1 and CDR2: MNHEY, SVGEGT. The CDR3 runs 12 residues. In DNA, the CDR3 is TGTGCCAGCAGTCGGGGGTACACTGAAGCTTTCTTT. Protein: CASSRGYTEAFF.

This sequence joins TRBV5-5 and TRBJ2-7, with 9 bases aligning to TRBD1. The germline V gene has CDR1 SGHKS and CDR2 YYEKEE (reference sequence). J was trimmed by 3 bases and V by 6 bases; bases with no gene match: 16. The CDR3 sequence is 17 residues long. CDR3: CASTDLLGTGMIYEQYF. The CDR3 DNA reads TGTGCCAGCACCGACCTATTGGGGACAGGGATGATCTACGAGCAGTACTTC.

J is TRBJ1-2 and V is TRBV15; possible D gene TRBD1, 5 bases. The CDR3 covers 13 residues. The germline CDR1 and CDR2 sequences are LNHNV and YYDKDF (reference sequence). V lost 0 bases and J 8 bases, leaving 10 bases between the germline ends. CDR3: CATSRDRVGGYTF. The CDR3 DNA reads TGTGCCACCAGCAGAGACAGGGTTGGCGGCTACACCTTC.

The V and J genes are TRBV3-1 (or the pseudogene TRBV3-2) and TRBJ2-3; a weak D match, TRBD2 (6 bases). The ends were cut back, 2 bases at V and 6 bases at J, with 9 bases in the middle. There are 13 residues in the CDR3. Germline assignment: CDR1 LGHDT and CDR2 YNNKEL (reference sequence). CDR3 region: CASSQYRGDTQYF. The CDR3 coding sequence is TGTGCCAGCAGCCAATACCGGGGGGATACGCAGTATTTT.

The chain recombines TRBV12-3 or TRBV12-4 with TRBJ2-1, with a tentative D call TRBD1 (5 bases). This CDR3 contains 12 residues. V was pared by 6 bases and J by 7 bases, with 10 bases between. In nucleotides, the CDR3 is TGTGCCAGCAGCCCAGGGCCTAATGAGCAGTTCTTC. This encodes CASSPGPNEQFF.

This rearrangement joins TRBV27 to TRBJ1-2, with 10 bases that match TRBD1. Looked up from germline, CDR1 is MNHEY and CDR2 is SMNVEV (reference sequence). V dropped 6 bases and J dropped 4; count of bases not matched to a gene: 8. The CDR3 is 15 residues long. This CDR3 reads CASRDSGTGAYGYTF. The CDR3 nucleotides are TGTGCCAGCAGGGATTCCGGGACAGGGGCCTATGGCTACACCTTC.

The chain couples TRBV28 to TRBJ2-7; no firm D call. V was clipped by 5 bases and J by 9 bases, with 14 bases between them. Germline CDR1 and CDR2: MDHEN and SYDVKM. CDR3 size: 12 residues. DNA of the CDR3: TGTGCCAGCAGTAGAACTGTACGTGTGCAGTACTTC. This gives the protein CASSRTVRVQYF.

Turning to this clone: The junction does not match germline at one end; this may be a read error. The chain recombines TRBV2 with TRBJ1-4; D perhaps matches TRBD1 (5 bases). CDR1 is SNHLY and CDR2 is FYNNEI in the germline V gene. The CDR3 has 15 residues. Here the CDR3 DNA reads TGTGCCAGCAGTGCCTCGACAGCAACGAATGAAAAACTGTTTTTT. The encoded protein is CASSASTATNEKLFF.

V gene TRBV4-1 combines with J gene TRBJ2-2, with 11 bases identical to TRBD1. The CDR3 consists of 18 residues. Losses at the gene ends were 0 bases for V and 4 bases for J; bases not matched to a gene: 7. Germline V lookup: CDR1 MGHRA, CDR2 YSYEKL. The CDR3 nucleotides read TGCGCCAGCAGCCAAGAAGGGACAGGGGGGAAATTCACCGGGGAGCTGTTTTTT. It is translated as CASSQEGTGGKFTGELFF.

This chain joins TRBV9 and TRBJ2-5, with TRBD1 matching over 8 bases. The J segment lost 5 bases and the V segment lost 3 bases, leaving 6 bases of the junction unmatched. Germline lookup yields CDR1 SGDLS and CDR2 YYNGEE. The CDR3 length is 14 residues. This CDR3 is CASSGGQVRETQYF. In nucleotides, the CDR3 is TGTGCCAGCAGCGGGGGACAGGTGCGGGAGACCCAGTACTTC.

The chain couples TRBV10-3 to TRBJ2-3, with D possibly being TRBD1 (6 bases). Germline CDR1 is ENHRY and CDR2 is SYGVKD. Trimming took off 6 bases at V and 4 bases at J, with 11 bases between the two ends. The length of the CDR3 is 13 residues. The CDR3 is CAISQGLADTQYF. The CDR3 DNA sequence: TGTGCCATCAGCCAGGGGCTGGCAGATACGCAGTATTTT.

This CDR3 is CASSSDSLYGYTF. The CDR3 coding sequence is TGTGCCAGCAGCTCGGACAGTCTCTATGGCTACACCTTC. The chain recombines TRBV7-9 with TRBJ1-2, with D maybe TRBD1 (6 bases). The germline V gene has CDR1 SEHNR and CDR2 FQNEAQ (reference sequence). Between the trimmed V and J ends, which lost 4 bases and 4 bases, there was a span of 10 bases. The CDR3 loop spans 13 amino acids.

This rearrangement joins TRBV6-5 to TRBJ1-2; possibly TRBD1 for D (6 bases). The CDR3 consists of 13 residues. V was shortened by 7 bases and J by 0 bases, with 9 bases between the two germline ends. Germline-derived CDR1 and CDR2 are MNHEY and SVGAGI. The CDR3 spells CASTRTANYGYTF. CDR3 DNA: TGTGCCAGCACTAGGACAGCTAACTATGGCTACACCTTC.

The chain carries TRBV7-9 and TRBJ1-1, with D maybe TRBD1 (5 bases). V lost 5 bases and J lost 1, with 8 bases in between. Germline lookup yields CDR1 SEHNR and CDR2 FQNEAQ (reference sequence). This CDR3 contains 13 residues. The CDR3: CASSGDRNTEAFF. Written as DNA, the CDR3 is TGTGCCAGCAGCGGCGACAGGAACACTGAAGCTTTCTTT.

The CDR3 protein is CAVGQHPFYGYTF. The CDR3 coding sequence is TGTGCCGTGGGACAGCACCCCTTCTATGGCTACACCTTC. V gene TRBV6-5 combines with J gene TRBJ1-2, with TRBD1 matching 7 bases. The V and J ends lost 11 bases and 4 bases, in that order; junction bases with no gene match: 10. The CDR3 consists of 13 residues. Germline-derived CDR1 and CDR2 are MNHEY and SVGAGI.